This passage covers 9 T cell receptor beta chains from one sample sequenced in a study of OX40 agonist ivuxolimab in advanced cancers. Assay: immunoSEQ multiplex PCR; the TCRdb copy retains only in-frame clones and omits some. Found here are more than 45,000 clones, 70% to 85% of them singletons; the top ten hold about 3.8%. Sequenced here: CD4+ or CD8+ T cells sorted from blood, sampled in a trial of the OX40 agonist ivuxolimab. These receptors all come from an adult with an advanced solid tumor such as melanoma, head and neck, liver or kidney cancer.

The rearrangement uses TRBV7-2 and TRBJ2-1; 7 bases align to TRBD2. V was clipped by 10 bases and J by 0 bases; unmatched bases: 9. Germline CDR1 and CDR2: SGHTA and FQGNSA. CDR3 length: 15 amino acids. CDR3 region: CATIIGGSSYNEQFF. As DNA, the CDR3 is TGTGCCACGATTATAGGCGGGAGCTCCTACAATGAGCAGTTCTTC.

The sample holds a few counts of this clone. This chain links TRBV5-1 with TRBJ1-2; D not certain. Germline lookup yields CDR1 SGHRS and CDR2 YFSETQ. The CDR3 length is 12 residues. The germline V and J ends were trimmed by 1 base and 6 bases, with 7 bases remaining between them. The CDR3 is CASSLNQDGYTF. CDR3 nucleotide sequence: TGCGCCAGCAGCTTGAATCAAGATGGCTACACCTTC.

J is TRBJ2-1 and V is TRBV5-5, with 11 bases matching TRBD1. CDR3 length: 15 amino acids. V dropped 4 bases and J dropped 5; count of bases not matched to a gene: 5. CDR1 is SGHKS, CDR2 YYEKEE, per germline (reference sequence). The CDR3 DNA reads TGTGCCAGCAGCCCCCGGGACAGGGGGAACAATGAGCAGTTCTTC. This gives the protein CASSPRDRGNNEQFF.

This chain uses TRBV5-4 with TRBJ2-1; tentatively, D is TRBD2 (5 bases). V shed 4 bases and J shed 6 bases, with 20 bases lying between them. The germline V gene encodes CDR1 SGHNT and CDR2 YYREEE (reference sequence). The CDR3 totals 16 residues. The CDR3 DNA reads as TGTGCCAGCAGCCGGGGTGGGCCCCAAATCGGCAATGAGCAGTTCTTC. It encodes CASSRGGPQIGNEQFF.

The chain couples TRBV7-6 to TRBJ2-5; 8 positions agree with TRBD1. V shed 5 bases, J shed 4 bases, and the junction held 3 bases outside the gene matches. Germline CDR1 reads SGHVS; CDR2 reads FNYEAQ. The CDR3 loop spans 13 amino acids. The CDR3: CASSKDRGETQYF. Here the CDR3 DNA reads TGTGCCAGCAGCAAAGACAGGGGAGAGACCCAGTACTTC.

The J gene is TRBJ1-1, the V gene TRBV28, with no clear D. V was trimmed by 3 bases and J by 3 bases, leaving 5 bases between them. The germline V gene encodes CDR1 MDHEN and CDR2 SYDVKM. The CDR3 has 12 residues. The CDR3 DNA follows: TGTGCCAGCAGTTTCGGGGACACTGAAGCTTTCTTT. Translating gives CASSFGDTEAFF.

In its sample, this clone was seen a few times. This rearrangement joins TRBV5-1 to TRBJ1-1; D uncertain. CDR1 and CDR2 from the germline V gene are SGHRS and YFSETQ. V dropped 2 bases and J dropped 2 bases, with 7 bases sitting between them. The CDR3 runs 13 residues. This CDR3 reads CASSFAANTEAFF. DNA of the CDR3: TGCGCCAGCAGCTTCGCGGCAAACACTGAAGCTTTCTTT.

The chain joins TRBV7-3 to TRBJ2-3; D possibly corresponds to TRBD2 (6 bases). This CDR3 contains 17 residues. CDR1 and CDR2 (germline): SGHTA, FQGTGA. Trimming cost V 5 bases and J 0 bases, with 18 bases left between them. CDR3 DNA sequence: TGTGCCAGCAGCACCCGGGGAGGCAGCTTAAGCACAGATACGCAGTATTTT. Its protein is CASSTRGGSLSTDTQYF.

The V call is TRBV19, the J call TRBJ1-3, with D perhaps TRBD1 (6 bases). This CDR3 spans 16 amino acids. Germline V CDR1 and CDR2: LNHDA, SQIVND (reference sequence). The V and J ends lost 7 bases and 9 bases respectively, with 25 bases between them. The CDR3 region is CASTSSSRGAGRTIYF. The CDR3 nucleotides read TGTGCCAGTACTTCCTCCTCACGGGGGGCCGGCCGCACCATATATTTT. The whole variable domain, filled in from reference TRBV19 and TRBJ1-3, reads DGGITQSPKYLFRKEGQNVTLSCEQNLNHDAMYWYRQDPGQGLRLIYYSQIVNDFQKGDIAEGYSVSREKKESFPLTVTSAQKNPTAFYLCASTSSSRGAGRTIYFGEGSWLTVV.